This TCR beta chain was recovered during a study of blood T cells in healthy people across ages. Using a J-beta primer mix together with a sample-barcoded 5' primer, a second PCR was run for roughly 7 to 12 cycles. TCRdb re-called the 5' RACE reads through MiXCR, storing one row per CDR3 protein. Of 1 million to 1.2 million distinct CDR3 sequences listed, around two fifths were seen once; the top ten hold around 14%. Whole-study results and caveats: A roughly linear age-dependent decrease characterized TCR beta diversity per million T cells.

This CDR3 is 15 amino acids long. Germline lookup yields CDR1 LGHNT and CDR2 FRNRAP. Trimming took 6 bases from V and 1 from J; bases not matched to a gene: 8. As to this clonotype: What it binds is not known.

Total RNA extracted from each sample amounted to at least 6 micrograms. This TCR was sampled from a man aged 18 to 30 in good health. The chain joins TRBV12-5 to TRBJ1-1; 7 nucleotides match TRBD1. Sequenced material: blood. This CDR3 is CASGNHRGGNTEAFF. CDR3 bases: TGTGCTAGTGGCAACCACAGGGGAGGGAACACTGAAGCTTTCTTT.